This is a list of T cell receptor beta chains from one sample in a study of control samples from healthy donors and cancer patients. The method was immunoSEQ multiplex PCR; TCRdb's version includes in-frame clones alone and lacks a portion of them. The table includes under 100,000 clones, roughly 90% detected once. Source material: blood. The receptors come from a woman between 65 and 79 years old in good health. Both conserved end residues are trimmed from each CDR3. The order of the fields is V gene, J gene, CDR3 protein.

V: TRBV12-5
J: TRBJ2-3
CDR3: ASGLDSGAADTQY

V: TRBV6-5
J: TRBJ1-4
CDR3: ASSWGGTDNEKLF

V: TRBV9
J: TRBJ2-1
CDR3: ASSVALSGSFQF

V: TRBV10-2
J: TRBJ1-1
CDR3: ASSQDEVKAF

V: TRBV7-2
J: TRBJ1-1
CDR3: ASSLNGRAIGTEAF

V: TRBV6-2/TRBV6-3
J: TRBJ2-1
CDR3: ASSYSTPGLFRSYEQF

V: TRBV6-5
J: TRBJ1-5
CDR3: ASRFPRGSNQPQH

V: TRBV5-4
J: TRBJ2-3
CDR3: ASSPSGTSGGSDTQY

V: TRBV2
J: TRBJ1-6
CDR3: ASGLEGLRGSPLH

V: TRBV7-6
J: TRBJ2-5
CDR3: ASSLLAGGIQETQY

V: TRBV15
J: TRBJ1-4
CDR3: ATTGLNEKLF

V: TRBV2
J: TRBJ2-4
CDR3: ASSESGGAKNIQY

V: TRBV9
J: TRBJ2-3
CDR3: ASSVEVSGDTQY

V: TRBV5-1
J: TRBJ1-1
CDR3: ASSGGQGNTEAF

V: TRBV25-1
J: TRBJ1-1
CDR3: ASKDDRGVTEAF

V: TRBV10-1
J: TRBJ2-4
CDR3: ASSPGQKNIQY

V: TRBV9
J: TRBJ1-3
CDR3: ASSTPFSGNTIY

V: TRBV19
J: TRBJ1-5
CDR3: ASSIVGSNQPQH

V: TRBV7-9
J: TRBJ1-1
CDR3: ASSERGLPGLEAF

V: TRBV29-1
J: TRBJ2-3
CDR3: SVDAGGTDTQY

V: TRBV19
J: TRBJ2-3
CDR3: ASSIVLPRSGDTDTQY

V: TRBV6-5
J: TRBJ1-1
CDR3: ASTWSGNTEAF

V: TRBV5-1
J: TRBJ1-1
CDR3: ASSLGPRNTEAF

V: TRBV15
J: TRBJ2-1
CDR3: ATSSVLRAEQF

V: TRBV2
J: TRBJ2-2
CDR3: ASSGLGAGELF

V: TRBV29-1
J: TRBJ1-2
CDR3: SVASPLGGYT

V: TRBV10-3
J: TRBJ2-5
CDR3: ATTGTTLGGQETQY

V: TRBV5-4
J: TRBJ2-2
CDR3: ASSLGRGNTGELF

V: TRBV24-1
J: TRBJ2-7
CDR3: ATEDSYSYEQY

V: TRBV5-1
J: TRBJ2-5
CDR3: ASTLDGTSEETQY

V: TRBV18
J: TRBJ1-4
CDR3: ASSPGSLGEKLF

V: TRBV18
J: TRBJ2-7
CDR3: ASSQLSGTPSSYEQY

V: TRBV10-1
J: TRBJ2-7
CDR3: ASSEPDWDNGEQY

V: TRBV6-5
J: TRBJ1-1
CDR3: ASRGQAGNTEAF

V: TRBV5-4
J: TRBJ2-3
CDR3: ASSLEARDTDTQY

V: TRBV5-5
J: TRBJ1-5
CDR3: TSSFSGDSNQPQH

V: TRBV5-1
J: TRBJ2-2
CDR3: ASSGRTGRTGELF

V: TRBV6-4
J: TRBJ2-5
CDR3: ASSDNPVGQTFRGTQY

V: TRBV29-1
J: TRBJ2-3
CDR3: SVEDPAQGATDTQY

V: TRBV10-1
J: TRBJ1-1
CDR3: ASSIAGLGQEAF

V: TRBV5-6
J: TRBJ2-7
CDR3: ASSLVPTGIGEQY

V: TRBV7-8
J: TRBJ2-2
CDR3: ASSLVLNTGELF

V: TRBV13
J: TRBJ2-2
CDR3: ASSLTGPNTGELF

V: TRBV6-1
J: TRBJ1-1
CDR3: ASSEAGPGNTEAF

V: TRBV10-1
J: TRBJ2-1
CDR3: ASSEFPTSGRLYNEQF

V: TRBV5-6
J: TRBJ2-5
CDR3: ASSSPGGLAAETQY

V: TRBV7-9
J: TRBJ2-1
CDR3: ASSGRDGYNEQF

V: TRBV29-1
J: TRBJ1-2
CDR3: SVETTVYGYT

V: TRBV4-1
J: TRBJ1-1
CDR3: ASSPRTGANTEAF

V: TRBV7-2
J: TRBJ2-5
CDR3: ASSPYLPQETQY

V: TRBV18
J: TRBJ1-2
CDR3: ASSPQTIGGADGYT

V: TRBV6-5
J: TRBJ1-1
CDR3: ASSYDRNTEAF

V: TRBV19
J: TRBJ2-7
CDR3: ASSIEDSYEQY

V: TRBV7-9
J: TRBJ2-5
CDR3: ASKTSGIQETQY